Described below is a single T cell receptor (beta chain) sequence and its context. Its antigen target is currently unknown. No base quality information exists; no much larger clone differs at one position. The data were taken from a study of blood T cell repertoires in COVID-19 (TCRdb year 2020). In terms of the full investigation: Samples from collaborators originated in the United States, Italy and Spain and spanned both the acute and convalescent phases of COVID-19. Where available, HLA class I and class II types were taken from metadata supplied by the sample provider and were not determined by assay-based typing. The material from the prospective study consisted of cDNA or gDNA derived from T cells, B-cell-depleted T cells, or PBMCs. The repertoires were released in a freely available public database intended as a resource for research on the immune response to SARS-CoV-2. Deeply sampled blood TCRbeta repertoires from subjects exposed to, actively infected with, or recovered from COVID-19 were included in the dataset. Sample metadata almost always included a de-identified subject ID, COVID-19 status, age in years and sex. The samples were drawn from the first 160 participants of the ongoing ImmuneRACE study and from 1,254 subjects provided by 6 global collaborators. What the authors observed across the whole study: The quantity of clinical and demographic metadata differed by source and by participant and was supplied without curation.

The collaborating institutions used their own protocols to collect whole blood in K2EDTA tubes. For TCRbeta analysis, collaborators shipped samples as frozen whole blood, isolated PBMCs, or DNA extracted from either of those sample types. From the germline V gene, CDR1 is KGHDR and CDR2 is SFDVKD. The germline V end is reduced by 4 bases and the J end by 5 bases; junction bases left unmatched: 3. The CDR3 measures 14 amino acids from cysteine to phenylalanine. This entry keeps only the CDR3 DNA: 42 bases, framed from base 1. TCRbeta CDR3 regions were amplified from genomic DNA by means of the immunoSEQ Assay, a bias-controlled multiplex PCR. The published analysis was carried out like this. Within the assay, amplification of reference gene primers was used to estimate how many nucleated cells each sample contained. To quantify the absolute abundance of each unique TCRbeta CDR3 rearrangement, sequence reads were collapsed and filtered. For each sample, productive Simpson clonality was calculated as the square root of Simpson's diversity index across productive rearrangements. TCRdb stores this immuneACCESS table with in-frame sequences only. Part of the clones is absent; in the studies checked, under half of the shortfall reflects unresolved V genes, and no reason is known for the rest. V and J calls and clone size are given by that table; D and trimming were obtained from the DNA. The sample has tens of thousands of clones on record, about 88% of them singletons. Of the sample, 7% to 10% is held by the ten largest clones.

Here the chain combines TRBV24-1 and TRBJ2-5, and TRBD1 matches 10 of the central bases. Sequences were obtained from peripheral blood. This receptor was taken from a human donor in a cohort sampled during active COVID-19. For the CDR3, the sequence is CATSDPGQGETQYF. The nucleotide sequence is TGTGCCACCAGTGACCCGGGACAGGGGGAGACCCAGTACTTC.